This T cell receptor beta chain was sequenced in a study of T cells in Graves' hyperthyroidism and ophthalmopathy. Study outcomes and limitations: Before onset, ophthalmopathy was predicted by the model a median roughly 6.8 months earlier.

This CDR3 contains 16 residues. The V gene's germline CDR1 is MNHEY and CDR2 SVGAGI. The V gene lost 2 bases and the J gene lost 5 bases, with 18 bases spanning the gap. This clonotype was seen more than once but under ten times. Its antigen is unknown. RNA transcripts provided the source from which TCR beta CDR3 regions were amplified. HTBI primers were used for first-round RT-PCR of the TCR CDR3. TCRdb used MiXCR to reprocess the multiplex PCR reads, holding one entry per CDR3 protein. The table has around 400,000 distinct CDR3 sequences, 13% to 15% seen once. The J gene is TRBJ1-1, the V gene TRBV6-5; D unresolved. This sequence originates from a woman aged 60-70 years with Graves' ophthalmopathy. The sample comprised blood. The CDR3 DNA follows: TGTGCCAGCAGTTACCCCCCCCGGGGAAGGTTGACTGAAGCTTTCTTT. It translates to CASSYPPRGRLTEAFF.